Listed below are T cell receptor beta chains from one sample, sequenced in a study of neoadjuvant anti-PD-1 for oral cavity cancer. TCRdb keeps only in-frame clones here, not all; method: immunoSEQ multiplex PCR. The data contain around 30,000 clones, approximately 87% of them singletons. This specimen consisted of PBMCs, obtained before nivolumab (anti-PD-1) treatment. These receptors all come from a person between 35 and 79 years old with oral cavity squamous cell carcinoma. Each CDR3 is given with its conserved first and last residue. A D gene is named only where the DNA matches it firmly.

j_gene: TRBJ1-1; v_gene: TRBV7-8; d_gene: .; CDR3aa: CASSLYKNTEAFF; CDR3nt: TGTGCCAGCAGCTTGTATAAGAACACTGAAGCTTTCTTT
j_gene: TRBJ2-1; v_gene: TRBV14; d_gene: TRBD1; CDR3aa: CASSPYKTGSSSYNEQFF; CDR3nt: TGTGCCAGCAGCCCCTATAAGACAGGGTCGAGCTCCTACAATGAGCAGTTCTTC
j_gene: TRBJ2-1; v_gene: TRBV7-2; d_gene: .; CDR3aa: CASSLSGGPRGNEQFF; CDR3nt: TGTGCCAGCAGCTTGAGCGGAGGCCCTCGGGGAAATGAGCAGTTCTTC
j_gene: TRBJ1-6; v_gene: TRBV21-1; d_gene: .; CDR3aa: CASSKGRKGCNSPLHF; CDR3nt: TGTGCCAGCAGCAAAGGTAGGAAGGGTTGCAATTCACCCCTCCACTTT
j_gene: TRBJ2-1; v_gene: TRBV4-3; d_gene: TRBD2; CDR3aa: CASSLSGGAYNEQFF; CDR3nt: TGCGCCAGCAGCCTTAGCGGGGGAGCGTACAATGAGCAGTTCTTC
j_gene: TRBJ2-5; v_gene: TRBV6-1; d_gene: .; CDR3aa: CASTQEGASGTQYF; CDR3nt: TGTGCCAGCACTCAAGAAGGGGCTAGTGGGACCCAGTACTTC
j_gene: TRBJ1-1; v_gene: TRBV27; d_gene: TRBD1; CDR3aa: CASRARQGFTEAFF; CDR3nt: TGTGCCAGCAGGGCCCGACAGGGATTCACTGAAGCTTTCTTT
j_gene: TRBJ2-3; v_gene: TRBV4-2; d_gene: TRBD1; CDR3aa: CASSQEGQGAIVDTQYF; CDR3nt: TGTGCCAGCAGCCAGGAAGGACAGGGGGCGATTGTAGATACGCAGTATTTT
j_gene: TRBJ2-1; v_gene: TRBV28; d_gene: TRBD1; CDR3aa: CASSSRFYPGGSYNEQFF; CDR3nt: TGTGCCAGCAGTTCTCGGTTTTACCCAGGGGGCAGCTACAATGAGCAGTTCTTC
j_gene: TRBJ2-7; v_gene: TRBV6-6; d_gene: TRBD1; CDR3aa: CASGDSNSYEQYF; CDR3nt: TGTGCCAGTGGGGACAGCAACTCCTACGAGCAGTACTTC
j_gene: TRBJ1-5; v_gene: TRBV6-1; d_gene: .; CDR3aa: CASRAGSNQPQHF; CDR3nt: TGTGCCAGCAGGGCAGGTAGCAATCAGCCCCAGCATTTT
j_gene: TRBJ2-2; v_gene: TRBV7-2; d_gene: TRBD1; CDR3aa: CASSPRTGPNTGELFF; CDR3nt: TGTGCCAGCAGCCCTCGGACAGGACCGAACACCGGGGAGCTGTTTTTT